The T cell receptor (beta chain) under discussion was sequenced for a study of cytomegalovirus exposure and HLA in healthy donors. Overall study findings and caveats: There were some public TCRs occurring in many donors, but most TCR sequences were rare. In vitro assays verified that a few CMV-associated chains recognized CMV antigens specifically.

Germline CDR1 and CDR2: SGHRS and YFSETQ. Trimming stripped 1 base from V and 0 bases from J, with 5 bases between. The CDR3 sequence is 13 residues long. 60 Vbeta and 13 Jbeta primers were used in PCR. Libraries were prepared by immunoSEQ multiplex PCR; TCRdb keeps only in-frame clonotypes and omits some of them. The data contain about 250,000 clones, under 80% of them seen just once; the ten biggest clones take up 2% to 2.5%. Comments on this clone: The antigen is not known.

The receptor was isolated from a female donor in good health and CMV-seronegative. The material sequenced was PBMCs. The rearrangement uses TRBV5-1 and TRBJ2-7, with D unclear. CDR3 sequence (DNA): TGCGCCAGCAGCTTGTCAATCTCCTACGAGCAGTACTTC. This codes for CASSLSISYEQYF. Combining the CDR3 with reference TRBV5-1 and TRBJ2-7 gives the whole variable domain KAGVTQTPRYLIKTRGQQVTLSCSPISGHRSVSWYQQTPGQGLQFLFEYFSETQRNKGNFPGRFSGRQFSNSRSEMNVSTLELGDSALYLCASSLSISYEQYFGPGTRLTVT.